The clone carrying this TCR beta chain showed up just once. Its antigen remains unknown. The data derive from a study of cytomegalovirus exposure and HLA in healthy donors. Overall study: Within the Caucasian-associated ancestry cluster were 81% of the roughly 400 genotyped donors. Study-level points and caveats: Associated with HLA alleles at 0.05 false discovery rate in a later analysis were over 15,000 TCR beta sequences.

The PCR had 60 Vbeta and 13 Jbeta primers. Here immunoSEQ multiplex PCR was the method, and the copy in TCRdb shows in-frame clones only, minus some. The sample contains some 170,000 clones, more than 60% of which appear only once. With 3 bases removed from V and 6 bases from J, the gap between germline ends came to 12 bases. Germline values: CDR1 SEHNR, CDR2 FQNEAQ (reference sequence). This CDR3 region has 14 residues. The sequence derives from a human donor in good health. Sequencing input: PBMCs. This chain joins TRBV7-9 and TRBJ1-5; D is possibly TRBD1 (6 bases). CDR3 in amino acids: CASSLGGAGQPQHF. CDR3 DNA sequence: TGTGCCAGCAGCTTGGGGGGGGCCGGTCAGCCCCAGCATTTT.